This T cell receptor beta chain was found in a study of immune characterization of retroperitoneal liposarcoma. This clonotype was observed at least ten times. The junction does not match germline at one end; this may be a read error. The CDR3 sequence is 14 residues long. Per germline, CDR1 MNHNS and CDR2 SASEGT. TCRdb called the PCR reads again in MiXCR, with one record for every CDR3 protein. The sample lists around 12,000 distinct CDR3 sequences; less than 55% were seen once. The sample comprised tumor tissue. The chain uses TRBV6-1 and TRBJ2-1, with 8 bases fitting TRBD2. The receptor was derived from a female donor with retroperitoneal liposarcoma. In DNA, the CDR3 is TGTGCCAGCAGCCAGAGAGCGGGAGTCGTGGGTCGGTACTTC. Its protein is CASSQRAGVVGRYF.